This note documents a single T cell receptor (beta chain) sequence. Its target is unknown. Second-dose schedules of about 4 or about 12 weeks were combined. The method was immunoSEQ multiplex PCR; TCRdb's version includes in-frame clones alone and lacks a portion of them. The table includes about 120,000 clones, just over 90% detected once. CDR1 and CDR2 (germline): SGHVS, FQNEAQ. V was pared by 4 bases and J by 0 bases, with 7 bases between. The CDR3 extends over 15 amino acids. This sample was taken from a study of T cell responses to AZD1222 COVID-19 vaccine. Whole-study results and caveats: An increase in Spike-specific TCR breadth and depth was observed after two AZD1222 doses. Repertoire sampling was restricted to post-peak T cell response timepoints.

The sequencing here drew on peripheral blood, taken 28 days after the second AZD1222 dose. V is TRBV7-8 and J is TRBJ2-6, with D unclear. This TCR came from an adult who received the AZD1222 COVID-19 vaccine. The CDR3 DNA is TGTGCCAGCAGCTCAGACATCTCTGGGGCCAACGTCCTGACTTTC. This sequence encodes CASSSDISGANVLTF.